This section outlines one T cell receptor beta chain sequence together with its context. TCRdb itself ran the RT-PCR reads through MiXCR, one entry per CDR3 protein. The sample holds hundreds of thousands of distinct CDR3 sequences; 14% are singletons and the top ten take around 3.3%. The CDR3 length is 18 residues. Trimming cost V 4 bases and J 4 bases; bases outside gene matches: 17. From germline, CDR1 is SGHRS and CDR2 YFSETQ. This clonotype was sampled from a female donor in good health, serving as a healthy control. The chain carries TRBV5-1 and TRBJ1-5; 7 bases map to TRBD1. Sequenced input: memory CD4+ T cells from blood. CDR3 loop: CASSPQGGGTDLNQPQHF. The CDR3 DNA sequence: TGCGCCAGCAGCCCACAGGGAGGCGGGACAGACCTTAATCAGCCCCAGCATTTT.